Following are 9 T cell receptor beta chains from one sample sequenced in a study of T cells in Graves' hyperthyroidism and ophthalmopathy. RNA transcripts provided the source from which TCR beta CDR3 regions were amplified. TCR CDR3 regions were first amplified by RT-PCR with HTBI primers. MiXCR, run by TCRdb on the multiplex PCR reads, gives a single entry per CDR3 protein. The repertoire consists of under 550,000 distinct CDR3 sequences, with approximately 20% occurring once and the leading ten covering about 45%. The specimen was blood. The receptors shown here come from a man in his forties or fifties with Graves' ophthalmopathy.

The rearrangement links TRBV10-3 to TRBJ2-2, with D possibly matching TRBD1 (5 bases). The germline V gene encodes CDR1 ENHRY and CDR2 SYGVKD. Trimming shortened V by 2 bases and J by 4 bases, and 11 bases separated the two germline ends. CDR3 length: 15 residues. The CDR3: CAISEGQRPTGELFF. The CDR3 DNA is TGTGCCATCAGTGAGGGACAAAGACCCACCGGGGAGCTGTTTTTT.

CDR3 loop: CASSLLGGDQPQHF. The CDR3 nucleotides are TGTGCCAGCAGCCTCTTGGGGGGGGATCAGCCCCAGCATTTT. The J gene is TRBJ1-5, the V gene TRBV13; possibly TRBD1 for D (5 bases). This CDR3 comprises 14 residues. Germline assignment: CDR1 PRHDT and CDR2 FYEKMQ (reference sequence). The V end was cut by 5 bases, the J end by 5 bases, with 13 bases between.

The V call is TRBV5-4, the J call TRBJ2-1, with 8 bases aligning to TRBD1. The ends lost 4 bases at V and 2 bases at J; junction bases unmatched: 5. The CDR3 contains 15 residues. Looked up from germline, CDR1 is SGHNT and CDR2 is YYREEE (reference sequence). The CDR3 region is CASSARGRPYNEQFF. In DNA form, the CDR3 reads TGTGCCAGCAGCGCCAGGGGGCGCCCCTACAATGAGCAGTTCTTC.

There are many counts of this clonotype. The chain has TRBV3-1 and TRBJ2-5, with D possibly called TRBD1 or TRBD2 (5 bases each). Germline loops: CDR1 LGHDT, CDR2 YNNKEL (reference sequence). This CDR3 comprises 14 residues. Trimming cost V 2 bases and J 4 bases, with 11 bases left between them. CDR3 protein: CASSQNLGAETQYF. DNA for the CDR3: TGTGCCAGCAGCCAAAACCTCGGGGCAGAGACCCAGTACTTC.

This clonotype was detected a few times. V and J are TRBV5-1 and TRBJ1-4, with D uncertain. The CDR3 has 15 residues. Looked up from germline, CDR1 is SGHRS and CDR2 is YFSETQ. Trimming removed 0 bases from V and 4 bases from J, with 10 bases in between. Here the CDR3 DNA reads TGCGCCAGCAGCTTGGAACAGTCGGTTAATGAAAAACTGTTTTTT. It is translated as CASSLEQSVNEKLFF.

The V call is TRBV7-9, the J call TRBJ2-7, with D possibly TRBD1 on 6 matching bases. V was shortened by 1 base and J by 5 bases, with 12 bases between the two germline ends. This CDR3 spans 14 amino acids. Germline-derived CDR1 and CDR2 are SEHNR and FQNEAQ (reference sequence). The CDR3 sequence is CASSLGTELNEQYF. In nucleotides, the CDR3 is TGTGCCAGCAGCTTAGGGACAGAGCTTAACGAGCAGTACTTC.

The chain joins TRBV10-3 to TRBJ2-3, with 7 bases that match TRBD2. Germline CDR1 and CDR2: ENHRY and SYGVKD. This CDR3 is 16 amino acids long. After removal of 6 bases from V and 0 bases from J, the junction contained 9 bases not matched to a gene. The CDR3 loop reads CAISAGLTLSTDTQYF. In nucleotides, the CDR3 is TGTGCCATCAGCGCGGGACTAACCCTGAGCACAGATACGCAGTATTTT.

This clonotype was observed at least ten times. Here the CDR3 DNA reads TGTGCCAGCGGGGGAACCTACAATGAGCAGTTCTTC. It encodes CASGGTYNEQFF. The J gene is TRBJ2-1, the V gene TRBV28; TRBD1 or TRBD2 may be the D gene (5 bases each). The germline V gene has CDR1 MDHEN and CDR2 SYDVKM. This CDR3 contains 12 residues. V was trimmed by 8 bases and J by 2 bases, leaving 7 bases between them.

This clonotype was detected a few times. This chain uses TRBV18 with TRBJ1-6; 10 bases match TRBD1. This CDR3 spans 17 amino acids. Losses at the gene ends were 2 bases for V and 6 bases for J; bases not matched to a gene: 7. Germline assignment: CDR1 KGHSH and CDR2 LQKENI. The CDR3 DNA reads TGTGCCAGCTCACCAACTTGGACAGGGGGAAGTAATTCACCCCTCCACTTT. Translated, it gives CASSPTWTGGSNSPLHF.